Listed below are T cell receptor beta chains from one sample, sequenced in a study of T cell changes during pregnancy in multiple sclerosis. The data were produced by immunoSEQ multiplex PCR, yet TCRdb's version contains in-frame clones alone and is incomplete. The data hold 45,000 to 65,000 clones, with 85% to 95% observed a single time. The sequencing used CD8+ T cells from peripheral blood mononuclear cells, collected in the third trimester of pregnancy. All receptors derive from a female donor with multiple sclerosis, enrolled in a pregnancy study. The conserved cysteine and the conserved F or W are not part of the CDR3 here.

v_gene	j_gene	CDR3aa
TRBV4-3	TRBJ2-7	ASSQATSGSHEQY
TRBV19	TRBJ2-2	ASETGGEPNTGELF
TRBV27	TRBJ2-7	ASSLSLFYEQY
TRBV7-9	TRBJ1-2	ASALSGEGYT
TRBV7-3	TRBJ2-1	ASSARLGTGGINEQF
TRBV6-6	TRBJ1-6	ASIPTGSNSPLH
TRBV4-1	TRBJ2-7	ASSLETLSSYEQY
TRBV2	TRBJ1-2	ASSTGGYT
TRBV5-1	TRBJ2-7	ASSLGGALREQY
TRBV4-1	TRBJ1-2	ASSLDPDRGGYGYT
TRBV5-1	TRBJ1-1	ASSSGQGDLMNTEAF
TRBV2	TRBJ2-7	ASRPGLSYEQY
TRBV5-4	TRBJ1-5	ASSWAGENQPQH
TRBV19	TRBJ1-2	ASSPSTGWVNYGYT
TRBV13	.	ASSLSSGSYEQY